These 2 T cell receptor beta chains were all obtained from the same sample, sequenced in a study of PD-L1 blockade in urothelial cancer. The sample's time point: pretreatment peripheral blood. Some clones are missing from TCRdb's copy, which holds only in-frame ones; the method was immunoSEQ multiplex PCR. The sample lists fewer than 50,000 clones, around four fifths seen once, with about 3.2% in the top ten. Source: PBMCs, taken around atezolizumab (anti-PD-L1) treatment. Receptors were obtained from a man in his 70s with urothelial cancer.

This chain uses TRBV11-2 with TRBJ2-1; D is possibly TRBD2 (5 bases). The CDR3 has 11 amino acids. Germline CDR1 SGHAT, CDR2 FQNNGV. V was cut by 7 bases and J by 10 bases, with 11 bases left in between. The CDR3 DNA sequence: TGTGCCAGCATCCGGGGTCAGGAGCAGTTCTTC. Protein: CASIRGQEQFF.

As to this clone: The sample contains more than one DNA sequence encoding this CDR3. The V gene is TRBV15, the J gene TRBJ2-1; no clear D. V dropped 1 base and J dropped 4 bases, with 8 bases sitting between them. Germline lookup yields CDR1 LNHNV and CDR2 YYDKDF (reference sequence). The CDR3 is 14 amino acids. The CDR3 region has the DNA TGTGCCACCAGCAGAGCCAGGTATTACAATGAGCAGTTCTTC. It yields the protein CATSRARYYNEQFF.